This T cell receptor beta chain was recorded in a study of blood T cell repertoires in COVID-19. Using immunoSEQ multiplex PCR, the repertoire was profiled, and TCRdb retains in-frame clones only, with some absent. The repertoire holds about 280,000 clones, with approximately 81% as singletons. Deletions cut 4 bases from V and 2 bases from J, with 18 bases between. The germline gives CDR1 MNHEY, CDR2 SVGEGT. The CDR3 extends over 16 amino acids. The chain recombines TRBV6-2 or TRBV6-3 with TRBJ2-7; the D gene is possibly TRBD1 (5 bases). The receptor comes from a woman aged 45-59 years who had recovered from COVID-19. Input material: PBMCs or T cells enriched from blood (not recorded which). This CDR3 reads CASSWGGLGPAYEQYF. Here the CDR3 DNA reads TGTGCCAGCAGTTGGGGCGGTTTGGGGCCGGCCTACGAGCAGTACTTC.